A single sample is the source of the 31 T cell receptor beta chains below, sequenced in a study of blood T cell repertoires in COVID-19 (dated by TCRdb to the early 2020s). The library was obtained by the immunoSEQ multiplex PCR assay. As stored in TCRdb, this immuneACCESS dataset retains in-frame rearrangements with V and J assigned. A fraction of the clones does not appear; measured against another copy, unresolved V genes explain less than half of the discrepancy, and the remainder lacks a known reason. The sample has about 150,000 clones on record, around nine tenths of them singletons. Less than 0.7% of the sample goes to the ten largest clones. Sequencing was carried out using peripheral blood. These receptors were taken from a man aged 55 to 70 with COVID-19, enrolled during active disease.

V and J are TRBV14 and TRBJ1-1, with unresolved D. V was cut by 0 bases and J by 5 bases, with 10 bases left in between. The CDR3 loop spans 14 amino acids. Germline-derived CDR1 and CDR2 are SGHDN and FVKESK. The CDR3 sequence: CASSQDSTFTEAFF. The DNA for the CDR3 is TGTGCCAGCAGCCAAGATAGTACCTTTACTGAAGCTTTCTTT.

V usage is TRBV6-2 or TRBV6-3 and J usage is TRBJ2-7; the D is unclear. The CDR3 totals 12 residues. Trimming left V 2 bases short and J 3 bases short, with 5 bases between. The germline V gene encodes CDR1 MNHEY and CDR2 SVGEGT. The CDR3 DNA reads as TGTGCCAGCAGTTACCAGGACTACGAGCAGTACTTC. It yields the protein CASSYQDYEQYF.

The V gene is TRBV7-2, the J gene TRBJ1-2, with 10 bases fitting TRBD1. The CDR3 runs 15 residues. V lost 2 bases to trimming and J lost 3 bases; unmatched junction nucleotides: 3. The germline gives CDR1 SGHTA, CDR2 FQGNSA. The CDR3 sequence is CASSLTGQGYYGYTF. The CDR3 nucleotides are TGTGCCAGCAGCTTAACGGGACAGGGGTACTATGGCTACACCTTC.

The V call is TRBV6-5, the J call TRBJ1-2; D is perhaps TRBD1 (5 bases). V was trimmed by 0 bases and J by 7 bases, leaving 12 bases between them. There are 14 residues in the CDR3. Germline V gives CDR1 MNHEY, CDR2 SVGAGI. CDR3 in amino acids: CASSYSTPGVGYTF. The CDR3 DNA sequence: TGTGCCAGCAGTTACTCGACGCCGGGGGTTGGCTACACCTTC.

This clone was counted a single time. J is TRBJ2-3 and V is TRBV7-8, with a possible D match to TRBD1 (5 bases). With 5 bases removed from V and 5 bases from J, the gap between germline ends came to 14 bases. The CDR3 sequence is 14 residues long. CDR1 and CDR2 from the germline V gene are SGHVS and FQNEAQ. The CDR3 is CASSTRQWKDTQYF. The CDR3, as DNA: TGTGCCAGCAGCACCCGACAGTGGAAAGATACGCAGTATTTT.

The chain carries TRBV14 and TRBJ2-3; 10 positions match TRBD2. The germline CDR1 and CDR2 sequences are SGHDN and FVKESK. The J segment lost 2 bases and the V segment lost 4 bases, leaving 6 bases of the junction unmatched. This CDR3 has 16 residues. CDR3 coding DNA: TGTGCCAGCAGCCCACTAGCGGGATTAAACACAGATACGCAGTATTTT. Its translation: CASSPLAGLNTDTQYF.

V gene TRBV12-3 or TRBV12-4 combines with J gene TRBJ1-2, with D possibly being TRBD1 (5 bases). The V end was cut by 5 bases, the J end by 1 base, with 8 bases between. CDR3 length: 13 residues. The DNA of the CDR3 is TGTGCCAGCAGTACGACAGTTAACTATGGCTACACCTTC. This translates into CASSTTVNYGYTF.

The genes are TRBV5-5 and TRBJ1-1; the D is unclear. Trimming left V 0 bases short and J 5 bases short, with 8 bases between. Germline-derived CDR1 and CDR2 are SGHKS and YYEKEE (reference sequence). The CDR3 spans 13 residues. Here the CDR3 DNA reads TGTGCCAGCAGCTTGGTTGGGGAGACTGAAGCTTTCTTT. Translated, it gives CASSLVGETEAFF.

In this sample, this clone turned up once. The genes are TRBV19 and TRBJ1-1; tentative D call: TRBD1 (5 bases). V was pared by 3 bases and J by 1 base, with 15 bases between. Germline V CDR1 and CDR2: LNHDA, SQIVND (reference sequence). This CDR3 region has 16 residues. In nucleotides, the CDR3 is TGTGCCAGTAGTATTAGCCCGGGCGGGGGGAACACTGAAGCTTTCTTT. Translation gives CASSISPGGGNTEAFF.

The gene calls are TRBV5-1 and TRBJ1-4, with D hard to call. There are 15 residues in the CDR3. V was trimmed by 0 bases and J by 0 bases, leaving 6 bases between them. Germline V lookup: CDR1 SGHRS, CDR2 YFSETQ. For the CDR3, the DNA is TGCGCCAGCAGCTTGGCCGACTCAACTAATGAAAAACTGTTTTTT. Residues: CASSLADSTNEKLFF.

CDR3 in DNA: TGTGCCAGCAGTTATCAGGGGAACACTGAAGCTTTCTTT. Amino acid sequence: CASSYQGNTEAFF. This chain connects TRBV6-5 to TRBJ1-1; D is perhaps TRBD1 (5 bases). CDR3 length: 13 residues. The germline gives CDR1 MNHEY, CDR2 SVGAGI. V was pared by 3 bases and J by 1 base, with 6 bases between.

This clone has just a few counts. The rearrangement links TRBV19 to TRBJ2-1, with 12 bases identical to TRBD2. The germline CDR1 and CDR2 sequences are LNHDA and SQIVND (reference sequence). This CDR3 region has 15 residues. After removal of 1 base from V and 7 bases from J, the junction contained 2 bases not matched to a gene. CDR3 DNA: TGTGCCAGTAGTATAGCAACTAGCGGGAGGAATGAGCAGTTCTTC. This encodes CASSIATSGRNEQFF.

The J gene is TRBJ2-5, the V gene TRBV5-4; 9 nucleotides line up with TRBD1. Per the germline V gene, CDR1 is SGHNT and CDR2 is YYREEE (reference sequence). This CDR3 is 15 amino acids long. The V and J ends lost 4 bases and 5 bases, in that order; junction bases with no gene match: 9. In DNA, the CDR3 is TGTGCCAGCAGCACACCCACAGGGGGCCACGAGACCCAGTACTTC. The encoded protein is CASSTPTGGHETQYF.

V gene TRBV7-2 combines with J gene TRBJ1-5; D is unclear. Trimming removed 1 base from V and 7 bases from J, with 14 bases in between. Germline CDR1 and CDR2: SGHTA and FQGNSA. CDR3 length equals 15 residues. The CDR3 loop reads CASSLGTVREQPQHF. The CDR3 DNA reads TGTGCCAGCAGCTTAGGTACAGTCCGTGAACAGCCCCAGCATTTT.

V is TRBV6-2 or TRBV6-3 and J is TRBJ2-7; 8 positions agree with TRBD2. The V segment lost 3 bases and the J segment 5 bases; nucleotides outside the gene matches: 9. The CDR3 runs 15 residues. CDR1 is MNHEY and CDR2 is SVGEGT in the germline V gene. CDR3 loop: CASSYDRTSRNEQYF. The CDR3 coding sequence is TGTGCCAGCAGTTATGACCGGACTAGCAGGAACGAGCAGTACTTC.

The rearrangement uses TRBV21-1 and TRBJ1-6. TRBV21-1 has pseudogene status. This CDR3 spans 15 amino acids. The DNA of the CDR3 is TGTGCCACCTCGGCTGGGAGCTCCTATAATTCACCCCTCCACTTT. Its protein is CATSAGSSYNSPLHF.

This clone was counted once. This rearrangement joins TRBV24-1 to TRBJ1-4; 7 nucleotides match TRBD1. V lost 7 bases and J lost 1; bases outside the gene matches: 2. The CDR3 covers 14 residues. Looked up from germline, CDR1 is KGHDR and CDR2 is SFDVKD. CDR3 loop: CATSPGGTNEKLFF. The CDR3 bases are TGTGCCACCAGCCCAGGGGGAACTAATGAAAAACTGTTTTTT.

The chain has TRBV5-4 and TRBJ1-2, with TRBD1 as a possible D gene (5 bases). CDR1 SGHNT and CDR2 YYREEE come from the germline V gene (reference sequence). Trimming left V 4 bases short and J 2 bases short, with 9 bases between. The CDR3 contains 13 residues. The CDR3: CASSDTGNYGYTF. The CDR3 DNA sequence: TGTGCCAGCAGCGATACAGGAAACTATGGCTACACCTTC.

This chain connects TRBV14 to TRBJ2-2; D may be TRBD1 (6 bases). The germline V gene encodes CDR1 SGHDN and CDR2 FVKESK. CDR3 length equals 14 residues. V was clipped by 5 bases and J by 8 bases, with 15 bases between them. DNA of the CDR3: TGTGCCAGCAGCTACAACAGGGTCTGGGGGGAGCTGTTTTTT. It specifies CASSYNRVWGELFF.

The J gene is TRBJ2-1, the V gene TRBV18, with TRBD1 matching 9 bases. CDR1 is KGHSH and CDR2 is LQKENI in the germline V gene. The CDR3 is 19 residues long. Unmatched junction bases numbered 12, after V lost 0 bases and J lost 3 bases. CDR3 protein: CASSPPTQGALVLYNEQFF. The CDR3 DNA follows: TGTGCCAGCTCACCACCGACACAGGGGGCTTTGGTACTCTACAATGAGCAGTTCTTC.

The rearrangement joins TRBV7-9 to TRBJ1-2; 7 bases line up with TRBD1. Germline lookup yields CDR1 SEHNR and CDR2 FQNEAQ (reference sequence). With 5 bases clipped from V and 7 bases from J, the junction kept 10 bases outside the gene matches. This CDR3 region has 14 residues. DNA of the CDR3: TGTGCCAGCAGCCCAGGAGAGGGGGCGGGTGGCTACACCTTC. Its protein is CASSPGEGAGGYTF.

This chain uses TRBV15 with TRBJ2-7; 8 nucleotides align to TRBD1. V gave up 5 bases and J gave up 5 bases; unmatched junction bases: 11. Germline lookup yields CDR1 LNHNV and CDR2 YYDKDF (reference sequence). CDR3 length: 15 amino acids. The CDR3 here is CATSATRTGSDEQYF. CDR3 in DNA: TGTGCCACCAGCGCAACCCGGACAGGGTCCGACGAGCAGTACTTC. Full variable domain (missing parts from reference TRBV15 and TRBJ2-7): DAMVIQNPRYQVTQFGKPVTLSCSQTLNHNVMYWYQQKSSQAPKLLFHYYDKDFNNEADTPDNFQSRRPNTSFCFLDIRSPGLGDTAMYLCATSATRTGSDEQYFGPGTRLTVT.

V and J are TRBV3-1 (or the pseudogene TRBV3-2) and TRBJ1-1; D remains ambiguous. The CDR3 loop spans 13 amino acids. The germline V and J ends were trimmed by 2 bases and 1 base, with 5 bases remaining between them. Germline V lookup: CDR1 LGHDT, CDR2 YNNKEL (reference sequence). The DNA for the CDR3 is TGTGCCAGCAGCCAACTAGGGAACACTGAAGCTTTCTTT. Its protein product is CASSQLGNTEAFF.

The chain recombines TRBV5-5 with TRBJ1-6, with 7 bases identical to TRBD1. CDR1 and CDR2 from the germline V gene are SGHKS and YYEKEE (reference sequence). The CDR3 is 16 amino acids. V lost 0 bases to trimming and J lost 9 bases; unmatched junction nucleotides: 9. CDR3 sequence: CASSLVETGSSSPLHF. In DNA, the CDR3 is TGTGCCAGCAGCTTGGTTGAGACAGGGTCCTCTTCACCCCTCCACTTT.

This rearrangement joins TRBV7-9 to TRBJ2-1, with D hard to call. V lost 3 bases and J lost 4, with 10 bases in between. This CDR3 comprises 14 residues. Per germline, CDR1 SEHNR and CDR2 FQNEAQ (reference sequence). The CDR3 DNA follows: TGTGCCAGCAGCTTGTCTGCAGTTTACAATGAGCAGTTCTTC. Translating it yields CASSLSAVYNEQFF.

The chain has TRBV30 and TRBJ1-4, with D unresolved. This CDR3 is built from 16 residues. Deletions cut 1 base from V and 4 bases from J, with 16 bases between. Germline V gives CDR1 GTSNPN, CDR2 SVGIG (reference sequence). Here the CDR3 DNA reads TGTGCCTGGAGTGGTGGGCGTCGGCTTATTAATGAAAAACTGTTTTTT. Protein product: CAWSGGRRLINEKLFF.

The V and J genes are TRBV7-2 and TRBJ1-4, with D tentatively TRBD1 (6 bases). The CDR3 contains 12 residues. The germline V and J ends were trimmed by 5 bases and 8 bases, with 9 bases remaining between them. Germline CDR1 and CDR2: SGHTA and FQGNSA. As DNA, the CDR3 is TGTGCCAGCAGCCGCACAGGGGAAAAACTGTTTTTT. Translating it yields CASSRTGEKLFF.

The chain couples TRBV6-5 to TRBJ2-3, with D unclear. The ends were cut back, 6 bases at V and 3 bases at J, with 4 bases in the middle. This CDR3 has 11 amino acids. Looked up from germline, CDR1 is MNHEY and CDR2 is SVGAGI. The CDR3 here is CASRETDTQYF. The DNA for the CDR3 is TGTGCCAGCAGAGAGACAGATACGCAGTATTTT.

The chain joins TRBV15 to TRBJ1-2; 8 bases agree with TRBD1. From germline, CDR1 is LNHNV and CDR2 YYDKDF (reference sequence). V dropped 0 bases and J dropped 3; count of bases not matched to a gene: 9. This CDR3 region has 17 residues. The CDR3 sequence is CATSRDQLLDRDYGYTF. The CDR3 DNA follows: TGTGCCACCAGCAGAGACCAATTGTTGGACAGGGACTATGGCTACACCTTC.

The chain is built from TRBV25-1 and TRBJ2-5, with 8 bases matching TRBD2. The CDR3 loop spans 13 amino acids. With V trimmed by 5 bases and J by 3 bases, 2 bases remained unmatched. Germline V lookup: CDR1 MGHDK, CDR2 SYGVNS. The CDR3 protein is CASSFGGEETQYF. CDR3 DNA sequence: TGTGCCAGCAGTTTCGGGGGGGAAGAGACCCAGTACTTC.

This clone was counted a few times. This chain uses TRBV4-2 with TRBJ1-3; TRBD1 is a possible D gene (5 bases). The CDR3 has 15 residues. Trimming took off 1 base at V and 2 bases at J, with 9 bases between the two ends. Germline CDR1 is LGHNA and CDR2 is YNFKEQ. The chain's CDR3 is CASSQGGPTGNTIYF. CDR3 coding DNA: TGTGCCAGCAGCCAAGGGGGCCCCACTGGAAACACCATATATTTT.